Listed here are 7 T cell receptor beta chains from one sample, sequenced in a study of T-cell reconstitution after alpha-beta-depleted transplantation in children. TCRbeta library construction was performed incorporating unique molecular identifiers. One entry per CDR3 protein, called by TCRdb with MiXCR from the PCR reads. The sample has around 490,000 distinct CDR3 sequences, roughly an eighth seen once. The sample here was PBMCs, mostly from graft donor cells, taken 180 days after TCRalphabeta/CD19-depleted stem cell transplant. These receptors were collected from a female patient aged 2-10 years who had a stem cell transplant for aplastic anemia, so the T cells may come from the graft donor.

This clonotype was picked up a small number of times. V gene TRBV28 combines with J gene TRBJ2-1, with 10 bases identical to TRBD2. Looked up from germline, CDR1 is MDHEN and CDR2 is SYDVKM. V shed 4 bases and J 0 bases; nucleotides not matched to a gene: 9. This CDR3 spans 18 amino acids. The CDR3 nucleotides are TGTGCCAGCAGTTCCCCGGGACTAGCGTACAGCTCCTACAATGAGCAGTTCTTC. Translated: CASSSPGLAYSSYNEQFF.

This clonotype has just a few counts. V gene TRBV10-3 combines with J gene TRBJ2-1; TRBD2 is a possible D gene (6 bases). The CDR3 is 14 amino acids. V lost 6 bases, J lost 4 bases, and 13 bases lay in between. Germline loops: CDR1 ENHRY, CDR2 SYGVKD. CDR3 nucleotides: TGTGCCATCAGCCCGGGAGTTCTATACAATGAGCAGTTCTTC. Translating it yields CAISPGVLYNEQFF.

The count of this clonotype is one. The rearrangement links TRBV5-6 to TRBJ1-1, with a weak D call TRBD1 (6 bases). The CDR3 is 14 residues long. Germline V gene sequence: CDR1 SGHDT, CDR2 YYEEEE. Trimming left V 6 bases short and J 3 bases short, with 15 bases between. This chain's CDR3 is CASTLGGGYTEAFF. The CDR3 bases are TGTGCCAGCACCCTGGGCGGGGGCTACACTGAAGCTTTCTTT.

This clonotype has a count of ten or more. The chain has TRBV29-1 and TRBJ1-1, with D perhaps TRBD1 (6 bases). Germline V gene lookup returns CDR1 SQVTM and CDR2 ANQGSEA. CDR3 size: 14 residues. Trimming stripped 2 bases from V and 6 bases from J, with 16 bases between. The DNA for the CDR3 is TGCAGCGTTGAACGGGCAGGGGAGGGGGCTGAAGCTTTCTTT. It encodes CSVERAGEGAEAFF.

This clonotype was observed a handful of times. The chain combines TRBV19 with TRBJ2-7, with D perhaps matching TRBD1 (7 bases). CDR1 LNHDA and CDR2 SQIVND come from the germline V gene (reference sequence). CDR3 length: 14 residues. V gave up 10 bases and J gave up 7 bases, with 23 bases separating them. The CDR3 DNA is TGTGCCAACTGGGGGGACAGTTTGGCAGAAGAGCAGTACTTC. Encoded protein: CANWGDSLAEEQYF.

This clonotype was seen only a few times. CDR3: CASSPPLGTSGGYNEQFF. CDR3 bases: TGTGCCAGCAGTCCCCCGCTCGGGACTAGCGGAGGCTACAATGAGCAGTTCTTC. The genes are TRBV28 and TRBJ2-1; 11 nucleotides align to TRBD2. The CDR3 is made up of 18 amino acids. Unmatched junction bases numbered 12, after V lost 5 bases and J lost 3 bases. From germline, CDR1 is MDHEN and CDR2 SYDVKM. Full variable domain (remainder filled in from reference TRBV28 and TRBJ2-1): DVKVTQSSRYLVKRTGEKVFLECVQDMDHENMFWYRQDPGLGLRLIYFSYDVKMKEKGDIPEGYSVSREKKERFSLILESASTNQTSMYLCASSPPLGTSGGYNEQFFGPGTRLTVL.

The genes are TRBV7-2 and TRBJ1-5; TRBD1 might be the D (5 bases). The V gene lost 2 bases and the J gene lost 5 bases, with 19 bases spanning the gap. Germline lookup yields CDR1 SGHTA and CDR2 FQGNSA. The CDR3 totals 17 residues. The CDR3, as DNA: TGTGCCAGCAGCTTACACCGGCGGCAGGGAGACTATCAGCCCCAGCATTTT. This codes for CASSLHRRQGDYQPQHF.